The sequence of this T cell receptor (beta chain) was determined in a study of cytomegalovirus exposure and HLA in healthy donors. Whole-study findings and limits: A later analysis reported that several of the most significant clusters appeared to be linked to common viral pathogens, among them Epstein-Barr virus.

The primer mix had 60 Vbeta and 13 Jbeta primers. Clones were read by immunoSEQ multiplex PCR, and TCRdb kept only the in-frame ones, dropping some. Altogether 130,000 or so clones are present, over 70% being singletons, with the ten largest covering less than 2.5%. A word on this clone: No antigen is known for it.

The CDR3 runs to 12 residues. Germline V lookup: CDR1 SGHTA, CDR2 FQGNSA. The V and J ends lost 5 bases and 8 bases respectively, with 12 bases between them. The rearrangement links TRBV7-2 to TRBJ1-2; D is unresolved. Sequenced input: PBMCs. The clonotype was recovered from a woman aged 40-49 years in good health and CMV-seropositive. CDR3 DNA sequence: TGTGCCAGCAGCGCAGGAGGTTGGGGCTACACCTTC. Amino acids: CASSAGGWGYTF. Using reference TRBV7-2 and TRBJ1-2 for the parts outside the CDR3, the full variable domain is GAGVSQSPSNKVTEKGKDVELRCDPISGHTALYWYRQSLGQGLEFLIYFQGNSAPDKSGLPSDRFSAERTGGSVSTLTIQRTQQEDSAVYLCASSAGGWGYTFGSGTRLTVV.